This T cell receptor beta chain was captured in a study of CD8+CD57+ T cells in acquired aplastic anemia (dated by TCRdb to 2016 to 2019). Study-wide context: On average, sorted CD4+ and CD8+ cells yielded about 3 ug of extracted DNA, with a range of about 0.18 to 30 ug. CD8+CD57+ expansion was defined as a frequency above the mean frequency observed in healthy subjects.

Expansion of CD8+CD57+ cells had been shown by flow cytometry in the patients chosen for sequencing. Severe acquired aplastic anemia was diagnosed in all patients according to International Study of Aplastic Anemia and Agranulocytosis and Camitta criteria. At the time blood was sampled, none of the patients had received any therapy. In this study, sorted CD4+ and CD8+ T cells from the blood of healthy subjects and of severe aplastic anemia patients had their TCR repertoires deep-sequenced. In the USA, patient enrollment took place under clinicaltrials.gov protocols 00001620, 01623167, 00001397, 00071045, 00081523 and 00961064. Ficoll-Paque density gradient centrifugation was used to isolate peripheral blood mononuclear cells. CD4+ and CD8+ T cells were sorted by FACS or magnetic beads before DNA extraction. Genomic DNA served as template for TCR beta VDJ combination and CDR3 sequence profiling. An Illumina HiSeq 2000 was used for TCR repertoire sequencing. The authors' analysis ran thus. Repertoire assessment relied on Simpson's diversity index, CDR3 size and DJ length profiles, and TRBV/TRBJ rearrangement plots. Whichever DNA sequence was most abundant in the deep sequencing data was defined as the immunodominant clone. CDR3 amino acid sequences were checked for sharing across subjects and were also compared against the VDJdb database and published repertoires. The public reads were reanalyzed by TCRdb: fastp trimming at Q25, MiXCR alignment, in-frame beta chains only. When rows share a CDR3 protein, they turn into one entry using the most common DNA and genes. What appears here as the V and J calls and clone size reflects TCRdb's work, not the paper's. Within this sample are about 160,000 distinct CDR3 sequences, with 40% to 55% of them counted one time only. Jointly, the top ten make up about 2.8% of the sample.

Comment on this clonotype: The specificity of this receptor is unknown. One base away lies a much larger clone, so this may be a sequencing read error. This CDR3 is missing its conserved last phenylalanine or tryptophan, likely due to a read error.

Study-wide conclusions, independent of this receptor: CD8+ Simpson's diversity did not differ significantly between patients and healthy controls (P=0.060). Roughly 31 CD8+ CDR3 sequences were shared between patients and controls but appeared highly expressed in patients and within their immunodominant clones.

The trim is 2 bases for V and 3 bases for J, with a gap of 8 bases between the germline ends. The CDR3 totals 14 residues, both ends included. CDR3 DNA only is kept here, 42 bases in frame from base 1. In the germline V gene, CDR1 corresponds to MNHNS and CDR2 to SASEGT. The receptor comes from a human donor with aplastic anemia. Material: sorted CD4+, CD8+, or CD8+CD57+ T cells (not recorded which) from PBMCs. The rearrangement combines TRBV6-1 with TRBJ1-3; the D gene cannot be resolved reliably. Read as DNA, the sequence is TGTGCCAGCAGTGAATCGGACCGTGGAAACACCATATATTCT. It translates as CASSESDRGNTIYS.